The 12 T cell receptor beta chains given below trace back to one sample, sequenced in a study of read filtering for tumor transcriptome and immune sequencing. Molecular barcoded adaptors covering alpha/delta and beta/gamma chains were used on roughly 400 ng RNA. TCRdb re-called the reads through MiXCR, storing one row per CDR3 protein. The top ten hold about an eighth of the sample, which has 50,000 to 65,000 distinct CDR3 sequences, approximately 19% seen once. Input material: a population of CD138-negative cells sorted from bone marrow. The receptors stem from a donor older than 35 with multiple myeloma.

The chain joins TRBV3-1 to TRBJ2-7; 10 bases line up with TRBD2. This CDR3 spans 13 amino acids. Germline loops: CDR1 LGHDT, CDR2 YNNKEL (reference sequence). V dropped 0 bases and J dropped 12; count of bases not matched to a gene: 5. CDR3 coding DNA: TGTGCCAGCAGCCAAGAGGCAGCGGGGGGGCCGTACTTC. Its translation is CASSQEAAGGPYF.

The table lists this clonotype with many counts. The chain uses TRBV2 and TRBJ1-6; D uncertain. The length of the CDR3 is 13 residues. Germline loops: CDR1 SNHLY, CDR2 FYNNEI. V lost 8 bases, J lost 7 bases, and 12 bases lay in between. The CDR3 is CASLNRKNSPLHF. In DNA, the CDR3 is TGTGCCAGCCTGAACAGAAAGAATTCACCCCTCCACTTT.

The chain is built from TRBV7-3 and TRBJ2-1; 8 bases line up with TRBD2. The CDR3 is 14 residues long. Germline-derived CDR1 and CDR2 are SGHTA and FQGTGA. V dropped 4 bases and J dropped 9; count of bases not matched to a gene: 8. DNA of the CDR3: TGTGCCAGCAGCTCCCGGGGGGGCCTGGGTGAGCAGTTCTTC. It translates to CASSSRGGLGEQFF.

This clonotype was seen ten or more times. The rearrangement joins TRBV5-1 to TRBJ2-2; the match to TRBD2 covers 8 bases. The V gene's germline CDR1 is SGHRS and CDR2 YFSETQ. J lost 1 base, V lost 1 base, and 3 bases had no gene match. This CDR3 has 16 amino acids. The CDR3 here is CASSLTTSGNTGELFF. The DNA for the CDR3 is TGCGCCAGCAGCTTGACTACTAGCGGGAACACCGGGGAGCTGTTTTTT. The full variable domain, rest sourced from reference TRBV5-1 and TRBJ2-2, is KAGVTQTPRYLIKTRGQQVTLSCSPISGHRSVSWYQQTPGQGLQFLFEYFSETQRNKGNFPGRFSGRQFSNSRSEMNVSTLELGDSALYLCASSLTTSGNTGELFFGEGSRLTVL.

In this sample, this clonotype turned up once. Just one base apart from a much larger clone, this may be a read error. This chain joins TRBV7-8 and TRBJ2-5; 9 positions agree with TRBD1. The V segment lost 5 bases and the J segment 5 bases; nucleotides outside the gene matches: 6. CDR1 is SGHVS and CDR2 is FQNEAQ in the germline V gene. The CDR3 consists of 14 residues. The CDR3 reads CASSMRQGDETQYF. The CDR3 bases are TGTGCCAGCAGCATGAGACAGGGGGATGAGACCCAGTACTTC.

Ten or more counts support this clonotype. This chain links TRBV10-3 with TRBJ1-1; D gene unclear. Per the germline V gene, CDR1 is ENHRY and CDR2 is SYGVKD. The V end was cut by 3 bases, the J end by 1 base, with 15 bases between. The CDR3 length is 16 residues. CDR3 amino acids: CAISESSSVGNTEAFF. As DNA, the CDR3 is TGTGCCATCAGTGAATCTTCGAGTGTTGGGAACACTGAAGCTTTCTTT.

This clonotype was observed many times. This rearrangement joins TRBV6-5 to TRBJ1-1; D perhaps matches TRBD1 (6 bases). The CDR3 consists of 15 residues. Germline CDR1 reads MNHEY; CDR2 reads SVGAGI. V lost 4 bases, J lost 5 bases, and 17 bases lay in between. The CDR3 bases are TGTGCCAGCAGTTCAACGACAGGACCGAGTACTGAAGCTTTCTTT. Encoded protein: CASSSTTGPSTEAFF.

This clonotype was counted between two and nine times. The CDR3 DNA follows: TGTGCCAGCAGTTCAAACGGCGCGGGAGACACAGATACGCAGTATTTT. This sequence encodes CASSSNGAGDTDTQYF. This rearrangement joins TRBV28 to TRBJ2-3; TRBD2 matches at 7 bases. Trimming removed 4 bases from V and 2 bases from J; junction bases left unmatched: 9. This CDR3 spans 16 amino acids. Germline CDR1 MDHEN, CDR2 SYDVKM. Using reference TRBV28 and TRBJ2-3 for the parts outside the CDR3, the full variable domain is DVKVTQSSRYLVKRTGEKVFLECVQDMDHENMFWYRQDPGLGLRLIYFSYDVKMKEKGDIPEGYSVSREKKERFSLILESASTNQTSMYLCASSSNGAGDTDTQYFGPGTRLTVL.

This clonotype occurred once. Compared with germline, one end of the junction differs, possibly owing to a read error. V gene TRBV6-5 combines with J gene TRBJ1-5; no clear D. Per the germline V gene, CDR1 is MNHEY and CDR2 is SVGAGI. The CDR3 extends over 15 amino acids. The CDR3 reads CASSYGMGSNRPQHF. CDR3 sequence (DNA): TGTGCCAGCAGTTACGGAATGGGGAGCAATCGGCCCCAGCATTTT.

There are many counts of this clonotype. The rearrangement links TRBV2 to TRBJ1-6; D uncertain. Per the germline V gene, CDR1 is SNHLY and CDR2 is FYNNEI. The CDR3 is made up of 15 amino acids. Trimming removed 7 bases from V and 4 bases from J, with 14 bases in between. The CDR3 is CASIMGTPYNSPLHF. The CDR3 region has the DNA TGTGCCAGCATAATGGGCACGCCTTATAATTCACCCCTCCACTTT.

This clonotype was seen at least ten times. The chain has TRBV7-3 and TRBJ1-6, with D possibly TRBD1 on 6 matching bases. V lost 5 bases, J lost 10 bases, and 15 bases lay in between. CDR3 length: 14 amino acids. Germline lookup yields CDR1 SGHTA and CDR2 FQGTGA. In DNA form, the CDR3 reads TGTGCCAGCAGCATCGGACAGACGGGCTCACCCCTCCACTTT. Translated: CASSIGQTGSPLHF.

Of note for this clonotype: No conserved phenylalanine or tryptophan is present at the end of the CDR3, so a read error is the likely explanation. The chain joins TRBV29-1 to TRBJ2-3; a weak D match, TRBD2 (5 bases). Germline V CDR1 and CDR2: SQVTM, ANQGSEA. The V gene lost 0 bases and the J gene lost 2 bases, with 9 bases spanning the gap. The CDR3 sequence is 14 residues long. The CDR3 sequence: CSVEDRGITDTQYS. DNA for the CDR3: TGCAGCGTTGAAGATCGAGGGATCACAGATACGCAGTATTCT.